This TCR beta chain was obtained from a study of T-cell reconstitution after alpha-beta-depleted transplantation in children. General observations from the study: Newly produced T cells mostly provided counts and TCRbeta diversity after one year, as hyperexpanded clones declined. Expanded clones from the graft, numbering several hundred, reportedly supplied alpha-beta T cells about two months after transplant. Surviving recipient cells, namely T cells and thymic progenitors, were the source of high day-60 TCRbeta diversity in some patients.

Preparation of the TCRbeta library involved a method that used unique molecular identifiers. TCRdb independently ran MiXCR on the PCR reads; one entry per CDR3 protein. The sample carries 250,000 to 300,000 distinct CDR3 sequences, about 9.4% recorded once. Regarding this clonotype: No antigen is known for it.

Trimming stripped 0 bases from V and 3 bases from J, with 9 bases between. Germline CDR1 and CDR2: SGHKS and YYEKEE (reference sequence). The CDR3 is 14 amino acids. The receptor's source is a boy under two years old with acute myeloid leukemia, due to receive a stem cell transplant. This specimen consisted of PBMCs, obtained before TCRalphabeta/CD19-depleted stem cell transplant. The V gene is TRBV5-5, the J gene TRBJ1-2; D ambiguous. This chain's CDR3 is CASSLEMGYYGYTF. CDR3 in DNA: TGTGCCAGCAGCTTGGAAATGGGGTACTATGGCTACACCTTC.